The 13 T cell receptor beta chains reported below all come from one sample, sequenced in a study of vaccination and CD4 T cells after COVID-19. Treatment defined: roughly 10-day PBMC culture with coronavirus spike peptide pools or control peptides (ViraFEST assay). Cultured CD4+ T cell DNA was sequenced using the Oncomine TCR Beta short-read assay. TCRdb redid the calling of the PCR reads with MiXCR, one entry per CDR3 protein. This sample has more than 15,000 distinct CDR3 sequences, with roughly 31% found just once. What these receptors recognize is not known. Sequencing was performed on cultured CD4+ T cells from blood. These receptors were taken from a human donor with COVID-19.

The rearrangement links TRBV12-3 or TRBV12-4 to TRBJ1-2; the D gene is possibly TRBD1 (6 bases). Trimming shortened V by 6 bases and J by 5 bases, and 19 bases separated the two germline ends. This CDR3 region has 15 residues. The CDR3 sequence: CASSFGWGGAYGYTF. Here the CDR3 DNA reads TGTGCCAGCAGCTTTGGTTGGGGGGGGGCATATGGCTACACCTTC.

This chain links TRBV4-3 with TRBJ1-3; D unresolved. The CDR3 sequence is 13 residues long. Germline CDR1 LGHNA, CDR2 YSLEER. V dropped 0 bases and J dropped 4 bases, with 4 bases sitting between them. In DNA, the CDR3 is TGCGCCAGCAGCCAAGAGCCGGGAAACACCATATATTTT. Encoded protein: CASSQEPGNTIYF.

This clonotype has more than one count but fewer than ten. The V call is TRBV6-1, the J call TRBJ1-6; 10 nucleotides align to TRBD1. With 5 bases clipped from V and 10 bases from J, the junction kept 8 bases outside the gene matches. Germline CDR1 and CDR2: MNHNS and SASEGT. The CDR3 is 15 amino acids. The CDR3 spells CASSQGDRGLSPLHF. The CDR3 DNA reads as TGTGCCAGCAGTCAGGGGGACAGGGGCTTATCACCCCTCCACTTT.

This chain links TRBV6-1 with TRBJ1-1, with D possibly matching TRBD1 (5 bases). CDR1 is MNHNS, CDR2 SASEGT, per germline. CDR3 length: 14 residues. Trimming left V 2 bases short and J 4 bases short, with 11 bases between. The CDR3 coding sequence is TGTGCCAGCAGTGAATCCTGGGGGGGCACTGAAGCTTTCTTT. Amino acid sequence: CASSESWGGTEAFF.

V and J are TRBV7-2 and TRBJ1-5, with D perhaps matching TRBD1 (5 bases). Trimming left V 6 bases short and J 0 bases short, with 12 bases between. The CDR3 loop spans 15 amino acids. The germline CDR1 and CDR2 sequences are SGHTA and FQGNSA. Written as DNA, the CDR3 is TGTGCCAGCAGACTCGACAGATATAGCAATCAGCCCCAGCATTTT. It specifies CASRLDRYSNQPQHF. The full variable domain, in which reference TRBV7-2 and TRBJ1-5 provide the parts outside the CDR3, is GAGVSQSPSNKVTEKGKDVELRCDPISGHTALYWYRQSLGQGLEFLIYFQGNSAPDKSGLPSDRFSAERTGGSVSTLTIQRTQQEDSAVYLCASRLDRYSNQPQHFGDGTRLSIL.

The chain carries TRBV11-2 and TRBJ2-7, with D tentatively TRBD1 (6 bases). The germline V gene has CDR1 SGHAT and CDR2 FQNNGV. This CDR3 spans 14 amino acids. Between the trimmed V and J ends, which lost 0 bases and 4 bases, there was a span of 10 bases. CDR3 DNA: TGTGCCAGCAGCTTAGATCCCAGGGGATACGAGCAGTACTTC. The encoded protein is CASSLDPRGYEQYF. Drawing the rest from reference TRBV11-2 and TRBJ2-7, the complete variable domain is EAGVAQSPRYKIIEKRQSVAFWCNPISGHATLYWYQQILGQGPKLLIQFQNNGVVDDSQLPKDRFSAERLKGVDSTLKIQPAKLEDSAVYLCASSLDPRGYEQYFGPGTRLTVT.

With respect to this clonotype: The junction does not match germline at one end; this may be a read error. The chain couples TRBV7-7 to TRBJ2-3; D gene unclear. Germline loops: CDR1 SSHAT, CDR2 FNYEAQ (reference sequence). The CDR3 totals 15 residues. The CDR3 loop is CASSLYESSTDTQYF. CDR3 bases: TGTGCTAGCAGCTTGTACGAGTCTAGCACAGATACGCAGTATTTT.

The chain uses TRBV5-8 and TRBJ1-5; a weak D match, TRBD1 (5 bases). Germline lookup yields CDR1 SGHTS and CDR2 YDEGEE. The length of the CDR3 is 13 residues. Between the trimmed V and J ends, which lost 7 bases and 7 bases, there was a span of 15 bases. For the CDR3, the DNA is TGTGCCAGCGTCTCTTGGGGGAACCAGCCCCAGCATTTT. It yields the protein CASVSWGNQPQHF. Based on the CDR3 plus reference TRBV5-8 and TRBJ1-5, the full variable domain is EAGVTQSPTHLIKTRGQQATLRCSPISGHTSVYWYQQALGLGLQFLLWYDEGEERNRGNFPPRFSGRQFPNYSSELNVNALELEDSALYLCASVSWGNQPQHFGDGTRLSIL.

V and J are TRBV19 and TRBJ1-1, with D uncertain. This CDR3 spans 18 amino acids. Germline lookup yields CDR1 LNHDA and CDR2 SQIVND (reference sequence). The V and J ends lost 1 base and 4 bases respectively, with 22 bases between them. The chain's CDR3 is CASSIGVGKGRGATEAFF. The CDR3, as DNA: TGTGCCAGTAGTATAGGGGTGGGGAAAGGGCGAGGTGCCACTGAAGCTTTCTTT.

This clonotype has a handful of counts. The rearrangement joins TRBV5-4 to TRBJ2-4; no firm D call. Germline CDR1 is SGHNT and CDR2 is YYREEE (reference sequence). The germline V and J ends were trimmed by 4 bases and 8 bases, with 13 bases remaining between them. The CDR3 spans 13 residues. CDR3 in amino acids: CASSNRSEDIQYF. The CDR3 region has the DNA TGTGCCAGCAGCAACAGATCTGAGGACATTCAGTACTTC.

The chain uses TRBV4-3 and TRBJ1-1; D may be TRBD1 (6 bases). Germline V gene sequence: CDR1 LGHNA, CDR2 YSLEER. V lost 4 bases and J 5 bases, leaving 14 bases between the germline ends. CDR3 length equals 14 residues. The chain's CDR3 is CASSPQQGGTEAFF. In DNA form, the CDR3 reads TGCGCCAGCAGCCCACAACAGGGAGGTACTGAAGCTTTCTTT.

This clonotype was counted only a few times. This sequence joins TRBV6-2 or TRBV6-3 and TRBJ2-2, with a tentative D call TRBD2 (5 bases). Between the trimmed V and J ends, which lost 4 bases and 7 bases, there was a span of 22 bases. Germline V gives CDR1 MNHEY, CDR2 SVGEGT. CDR3 size: 17 residues. The CDR3 bases are TGTGCCAGCAGTTGGTACCCCAGGAGGACCTGGGACGGGGAGCTGTTTTTT. Its translation: CASSWYPRRTWDGELFF.

This clonotype was detected only a few times. This chain uses TRBV28 with TRBJ1-5, with D unresolved. V was trimmed by 2 bases and J by 1 base, leaving 15 bases between them. The germline V gene encodes CDR1 MDHEN and CDR2 SYDVKM. The CDR3 totals 17 residues. Written as DNA, the CDR3 is TGTGCCAGCAGTTTAGGGCGGGTAGGGAAAAGCAATCAGCCCCAGCATTTT. The encoded protein is CASSLGRVGKSNQPQHF. Complete variable domain (other parts from reference TRBV28 and TRBJ1-5): DVKVTQSSRYLVKRTGEKVFLECVQDMDHENMFWYRQDPGLGLRLIYFSYDVKMKEKGDIPEGYSVSREKKERFSLILESASTNQTSMYLCASSLGRVGKSNQPQHFGDGTRLSIL.